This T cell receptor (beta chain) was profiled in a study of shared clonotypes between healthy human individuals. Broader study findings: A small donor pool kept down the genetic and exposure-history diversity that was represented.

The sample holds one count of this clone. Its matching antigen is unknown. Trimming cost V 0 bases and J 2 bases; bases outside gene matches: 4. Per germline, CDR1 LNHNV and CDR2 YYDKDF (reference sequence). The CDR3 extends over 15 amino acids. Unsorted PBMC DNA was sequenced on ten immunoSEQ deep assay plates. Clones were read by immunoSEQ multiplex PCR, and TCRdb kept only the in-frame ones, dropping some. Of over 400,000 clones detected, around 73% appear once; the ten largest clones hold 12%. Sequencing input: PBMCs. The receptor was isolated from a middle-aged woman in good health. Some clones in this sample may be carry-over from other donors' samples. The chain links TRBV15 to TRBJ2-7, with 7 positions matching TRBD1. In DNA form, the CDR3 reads TGTGCCACCAGCAGAGAAAGGGGGCAGCCCTACGAGCAGTACTTC. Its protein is CATSRERGQPYEQYF.